This T cell receptor (beta chain) was documented in a study of T cells after yellow fever vaccination. General study results and limits: The appearance of a small share of clonotypes in both CD4 and CD8 compartments was observed. Abundant clonotypes from the bulk population could get into FACS-sorted repertoires as contaminants. Boosting was followed by the reappearance of most primary-vaccination clones (just under 97% CD4, around 90% CD8).

This CDR3 spans 14 amino acids. Per germline, CDR1 MNHEY and CDR2 SVGAGI. The germline V and J ends were trimmed by 0 bases and 0 bases, with 5 bases remaining between them. TCRdb re-derived calls from the 5' RACE reads in MiXCR, one entry per CDR3 protein. This table holds about 200,000 distinct CDR3 sequences, around 3.1% found once. This clonotype occurred a few times. The antigen is not known. The V and J genes are TRBV6-5 and TRBJ1-2, with D unresolved. This sequence was found in a man aged 18 to 30 who received the YFV17D yellow fever vaccine. This specimen consisted of CD4+ T cells sorted from PBMCs, obtained 10 days after the yellow fever booster vaccination. CDR3 sequence reads: CASSYSWANYGYTF. The CDR3 nucleotides read TGTGCCAGCAGTTACTCCTGGGCTAACTATGGCTACACCTTC.